Listed below are T cell receptor beta chains from one sample, sequenced in a study of OX40 agonist ivuxolimab in advanced cancers. Libraries were prepared by immunoSEQ multiplex PCR; TCRdb keeps only in-frame clonotypes and omits some of them. The top ten hold under 45% of the sample, which has some 33,000 clones, 89% seen once. The sequenced sample was CD4+ or CD8+ T cells sorted from blood, obtained in a trial of the OX40 agonist ivuxolimab. The receptors stem from an adult with an advanced solid tumor such as melanoma, head and neck, liver or kidney cancer. Both conserved end residues are part of each CDR3. The D gene is left open where the match is weak. Size is omitted from some rows. Given values are once, few, many or a class for expanded clones.

V,J,size,D,length,CDR3,DNA
TRBV7-9,TRBJ2-2,.,TRBD1,14,CAPGQGVSTGELFF,TGTGCCCCCGGTCAGGGGGTGAGCACCGGGGAGCTGTTTTTT
TRBV4-1,TRBJ2-7,.,TRBD1,13,CASSREQGAEQYF,TGCGCCAGCAGCAGAGAACAGGGGGCTGAGCAGTACTTC
TRBV15,TRBJ2-1,.,TRBD1,16,CATSRGPGTAYNEQFF,TGTGCCACCAGCAGAGGTCCCGGGACAGCCTACAATGAGCAGTTCTTC
TRBV30,TRBJ1-5,.,.,16,CAWTPRGPFRNQPQHF,TGTGCCTGGACCCCACGGGGTCCTTTTCGCAATCAGCCCCAGCATTTT
TRBV5-3,TRBJ2-7,.,.,12,CASSLSGHEQYF,TGTGCCAGCAGCCTCTCGGGTCACGAGCAGTACTTC
TRBV7-8,TRBJ2-7,medium-sized,TRBD1,13,CASSDGQGYEQYF,TGTGCCAGCAGCGACGGACAGGGCTACGAGCAGTACTTC
TRBV6-1,TRBJ2-3,.,TRBD2,14,CASRPPGLAIAQYF,TGTGCCAGCAGACCCCCGGGACTAGCGATTGCGCAGTATTTT
TRBV28,TRBJ2-3,.,TRBD2,14,CASSPRLATDTQYF,TGTGCCAGCAGTCCTCGACTAGCGACAGATACGCAGTATTTT
TRBV5-4,TRBJ2-7,.,.,13,CASSYLGGYEQYF,TGTGCCAGCAGCTACCTGGGGGGCTACGAGCAGTACTTC
TRBV1,TRBJ1-2,.,.,14,CTSSQPDGEGGYTF,TGCACCAGCAGCCAGCCCGACGGGGAAGGCGGCTACACCTTC
TRBV7-9,TRBJ1-4,.,.,14,CASSLGGLWEKLFF,TGTGCCAGCAGCTTAGGTGGGCTCTGGGAAAAACTGTTTTTT
TRBV6-5,TRBJ2-1,.,.,14,CATRSSGWDYEQFF,TGTGCCACCCGAAGTAGCGGATGGGATTATGAGCAGTTCTTC
TRBV19,TRBJ1-1,.,TRBD1,16,CASSISSGQGVTEAFF,TGTGCCAGTAGTATTTCCTCGGGACAGGGAGTGACTGAAGCTTTCTTT
TRBV19,TRBJ2-3,.,.,13,CASSIAGSDTQYF,TGTGCCAGTAGTATAGCTGGATCAGATACGCAGTATTTT
TRBV9,TRBJ2-7,.,TRBD2,15,CASSVYGGSLNEQYF,TGTGCCAGCAGCGTATACGGCGGGAGTCTCAACGAGCAGTACTTC
TRBV2,TRBJ2-1,.,TRBD2,16,CAGLRIEGSGNNEQFF,TGTGCCGGGCTAAGGATCGAGGGTAGCGGGAACAATGAGCAGTTCTTC
TRBV5-1,TRBJ2-7,.,TRBD1,15,CASSLVSGGSYEQYF,TGCGCCAGCAGCTTGGTGTCAGGGGGATCCTACGAGCAGTACTTC
TRBV7-8,TRBJ2-7,.,.,16,CASSPRPGGSGYEQYF,TGTGCCAGCAGCCCCAGACCCGGCGGGTCGGGCTACGAGCAGTACTTC
TRBV2,TRBJ1-5,.,.,14,CASRGGDSNQPQHF,TGTGCCAGCAGGGGGGGGGACAGCAATCAGCCCCAGCATTTT
TRBV27,TRBJ2-7,.,.,14,CASSPRQLVYEQYF,TGTGCCAGCAGTCCACGACAGTTAGTCTACGAGCAGTACTTC
TRBV28,TRBJ1-2,once,TRBD1,15,CASSLSFTGGGGYTF,TGTGCCAGCAGTTTATCGTTCACAGGGGGAGGTGGCTACACCTTC
TRBV19,TRBJ2-7,.,TRBD1,15,CASSISGQGAWEQYF,TGTGCCAGTAGTATCTCGGGACAGGGGGCTTGGGAGCAGTACTTC
TRBV30,TRBJ2-3,.,TRBD1,15,CAWSSTGGAADTQYF,TGTGCCTGGAGTTCGACAGGGGGCGCGGCAGATACGCAGTATTTT
TRBV28,TRBJ2-7,.,TRBD1,20,CASRTTLQGAGTGISYEQYF,TGTGCCAGCAGAACGACTCTACAGGGGGCAGGGACGGGTATCTCCTACGAGCAGTACTTC
TRBV5-1,TRBJ2-7,.,TRBD2,14,CASSFTGGPYEQYF,TGCGCCAGCAGCTTTACGGGAGGGCCTTACGAGCAGTACTTC
TRBV5-6,TRBJ2-7,.,.,14,CASSLVRGAYEQYF,TGTGCCAGCAGCTTGGTGAGGGGCGCCTACGAGCAGTACTTC
TRBV6-5,TRBJ2-1,.,.,15,CASSYSTLGGNEQFF,TGTGCCAGCAGTTACTCGACTCTTGGGGGGAATGAGCAGTTCTTC
TRBV7-8,TRBJ1-2,.,.,18,CASSLVGWGQSDKYGYTF,TGTGCCAGCAGCTTAGTTGGGTGGGGTCAGTCGGACAAGTATGGCTACACCTTC
TRBV7-2,TRBJ2-1,.,.,13,CASSSPPYNEQFF,TGTGCCAGCAGCTCCCCTCCCTACAATGAGCAGTTCTTC
TRBV21-1,TRBJ2-7,.,.,15,CASSKEGDGDYEQYF,TGTGCCAGCAGCAAAGAGGGCGACGGCGACTACGAGCAGTACTTC
TRBV14,TRBJ2-2,.,.,15,CASSQVQINTGELFF,TGTGCCAGCAGCCAAGTGCAGATAAACACCGGGGAGCTGTTTTTT
TRBV5-1,TRBJ1-6,.,.,18,CASSLGGSLSSYNSPLHF,TGCGCCAGCAGCTTGGGAGGGTCTCTAAGCTCCTATAATTCACCCCTCCACTTT
TRBV4-1,TRBJ2-1,.,TRBD2,16,CASSHAGERGGNEQFF,TGCGCCAGCAGCCACGCTGGGGAGCGGGGGGGCAATGAGCAGTTCTTC
TRBV28,TRBJ1-5,.,.,14,CASSLLHSNQPQHF,TGTGCCAGCAGTTTACTGCATAGCAATCAGCCCCAGCATTTT
TRBV2,TRBJ2-7,.,TRBD1,12,CASISGQAEQYF,TGTGCCAGCATCTCAGGACAGGCCGAGCAGTACTTC